The 6 T cell receptor beta chains given below trace back to one sample, sequenced in a study of OX40 agonist ivuxolimab in advanced cancers. The protocol was immunoSEQ multiplex PCR, while the TCRdb copy is restricted to in-frame clones and leaves out a portion. The top ten hold 0.55% of the sample, which has under 150,000 clones, more than 80% seen once. The sample was CD4+ or CD8+ T cells sorted from blood, taken in a trial of the OX40 agonist ivuxolimab. The source is an adult with an advanced solid tumor such as melanoma, head and neck, liver or kidney cancer.

The V gene is TRBV5-1, the J gene TRBJ2-2, with D hard to call. V was trimmed by 0 bases and J by 4 bases, leaving 7 bases between them. CDR1 and CDR2 from the germline V gene are SGHRS and YFSETQ. The CDR3 runs 14 residues. CDR3 loop: CASSLARPTGELFF. CDR3 coding DNA: TGCGCCAGCAGCTTGGCAAGGCCCACCGGGGAGCTGTTTTTT.

V and J are TRBV5-1 and TRBJ2-7; D call uncertain. V lost 0 bases and J lost 4, with 5 bases in between. CDR1 and CDR2 (germline): SGHRS, YFSETQ. The CDR3 has 12 residues. The CDR3 loop is CASSLVSYEQYF. CDR3 coding DNA: TGCGCCAGCAGCTTGGTAAGTTACGAGCAGTACTTC.

V usage is TRBV2 and J usage is TRBJ2-1; 7 bases are shared with TRBD2. This CDR3 spans 14 amino acids. V lost 6 bases, J lost 2 bases, and 4 bases stayed unmatched. Germline V gives CDR1 SNHLY, CDR2 FYNNEI. In DNA form, the CDR3 reads TGTGCCAGCAGCACTACTAGCGCCTACAATGAGCAGTTCTTC. Encoded protein: CASSTTSAYNEQFF.

J is TRBJ1-5 and V is TRBV10-3; D is undetermined. The CDR3 runs to 13 residues. Germline V lookup: CDR1 ENHRY, CDR2 SYGVKD. V dropped 2 bases and J dropped 6 bases, with 8 bases sitting between them. Here the CDR3 DNA reads TGTGCCATCAGTGAGATCCCCCCTCAGCCCCAGCATTTT. It specifies CAISEIPPQPQHF.

V gene TRBV5-1 combines with J gene TRBJ2-5; D is tentatively TRBD1 or TRBD2 (5 bases each). CDR1 is SGHRS, CDR2 YFSETQ, per germline. This CDR3 spans 15 amino acids. V lost 5 bases, J lost 5 bases, and 19 bases lay in between. The CDR3 DNA reads as TGCGCCAGCAGGTCGATGGGGACGGGCCCGGAGACCCAGTACTTC. Translation gives CASRSMGTGPETQYF.

This chain links TRBV7-8 with TRBJ1-5, with D uncertain. V was trimmed by 5 bases and J by 3 bases, leaving 20 bases between them. CDR3 length: 17 residues. Germline CDR1 and CDR2: SGHVS and FQNEAQ. The CDR3 DNA sequence: TGTGCCAGCAGCCCCGCGGACCAGAGGGATTCCAATCAGCCCCAGCATTTT. Translation: CASSPADQRDSNQPQHF.